This TCR beta chain was recorded in a study of T cell repertoires in cytomegalovirus infection. Across the study: A matching HLA type, together with CMV infection, was signaled by public TCR beta signatures. General observations from the study: Adding up the frequency of public TCR beta families identified people who carried CMV plus the relevant HLA. Dominant in the ex vivo response were TCR beta clonotypes restricted by HLA-C and specific for CMV.

Germline CDR1 and CDR2: KGHDR and SFDVKD. The V end lost 4 bases, the J end lost 3 bases, and 17 bases lay between the germline ends. CDR3 length equals 16 residues. TCRdb redid the calling of the reads with MiXCR, one entry per CDR3 protein. The sample carries 750,000 to 900,000 distinct CDR3 sequences, 25% to 30% recorded once. This clonotype was detected only a few times. Its target is not known. This TCR was recovered from a human donor in good health (CMV status not recorded). Some clones in this sample may be carry-over from other donors' samples. The rearrangement uses TRBV24-1 and TRBJ1-1; possibly TRBD1 for D (5 bases). This specimen was cultured CD8+ T cells from PBMCs, taken from culture after CMV antigen stimulation. CDR3: CATSESGTGSYTEAFF. DNA for the CDR3: TGTGCCACCAGTGAAAGCGGGACCGGGAGCTACACTGAAGCTTTCTTT.